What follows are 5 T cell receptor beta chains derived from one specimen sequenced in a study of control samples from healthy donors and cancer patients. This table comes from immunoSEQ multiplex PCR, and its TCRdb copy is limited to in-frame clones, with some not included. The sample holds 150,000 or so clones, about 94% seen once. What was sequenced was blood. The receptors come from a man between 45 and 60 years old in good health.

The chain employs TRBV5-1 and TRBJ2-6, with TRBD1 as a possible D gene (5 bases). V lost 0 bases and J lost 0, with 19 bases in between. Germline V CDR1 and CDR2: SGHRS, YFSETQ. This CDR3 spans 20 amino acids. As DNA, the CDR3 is TGCGCCAGCAGCTTGGCCCAGGGAAACGTTCCTCTCTCTGGGGCCAACGTCCTGACTTTC. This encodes CASSLAQGNVPLSGANVLTF.

The CDR3 DNA follows: TGTGCCACCAGTGATTCTCAGACAGGGCTGGGGAACACTGAAGCTTTCTTT. This codes for CATSDSQTGLGNTEAFF. This chain joins TRBV24-1 and TRBJ1-1; 7 bases are shared with TRBD1. Trimming took 2 bases from V and 1 from J; bases not matched to a gene: 9. CDR3 size: 17 residues. Germline V lookup: CDR1 KGHDR, CDR2 SFDVKD.

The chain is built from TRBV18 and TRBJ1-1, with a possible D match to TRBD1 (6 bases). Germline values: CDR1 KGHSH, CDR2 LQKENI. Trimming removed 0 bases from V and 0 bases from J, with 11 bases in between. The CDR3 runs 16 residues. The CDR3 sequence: CASSPPTGTMNTEAFF. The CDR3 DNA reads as TGTGCCAGCTCACCACCGACCGGGACAATGAACACTGAAGCTTTCTTT.

The CDR3 bases are TGTGCCAGCAGCCAATTCCGACTAGGGGGAGTAGGGGCCTACGAGCAGTACTTC. Translation: CASSQFRLGGVGAYEQYF. The J gene is TRBJ2-7, the V gene TRBV16; possibly TRBD1 or TRBD2 for D (6 bases each). The CDR3 has 18 amino acids. CDR1 and CDR2 from the germline V gene are KGHSY and FQNENV. The ends were cut back, 1 base at V and 2 bases at J, with 21 bases in the middle.

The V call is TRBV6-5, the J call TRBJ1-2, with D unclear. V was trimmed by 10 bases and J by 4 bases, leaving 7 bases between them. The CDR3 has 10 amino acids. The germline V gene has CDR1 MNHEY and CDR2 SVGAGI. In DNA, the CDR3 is TGTGCCACACGCCGCTATGGCTACACCTTC. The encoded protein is CATRRYGYTF.